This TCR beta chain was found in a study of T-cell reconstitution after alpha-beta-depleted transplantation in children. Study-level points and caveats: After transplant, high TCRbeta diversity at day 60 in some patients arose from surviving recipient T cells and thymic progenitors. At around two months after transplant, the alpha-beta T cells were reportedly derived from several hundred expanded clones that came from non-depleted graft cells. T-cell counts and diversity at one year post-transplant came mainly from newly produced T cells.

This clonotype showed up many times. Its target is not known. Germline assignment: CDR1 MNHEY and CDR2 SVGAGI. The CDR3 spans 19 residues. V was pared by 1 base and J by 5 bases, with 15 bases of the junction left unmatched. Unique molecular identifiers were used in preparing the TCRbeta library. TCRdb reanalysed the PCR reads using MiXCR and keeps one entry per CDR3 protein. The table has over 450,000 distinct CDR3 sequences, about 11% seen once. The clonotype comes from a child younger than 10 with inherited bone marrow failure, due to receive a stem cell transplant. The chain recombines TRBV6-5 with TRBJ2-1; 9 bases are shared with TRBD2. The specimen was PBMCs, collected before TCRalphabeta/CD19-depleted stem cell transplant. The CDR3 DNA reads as TGTGCCAGCAGTTACTTCTCGAGCGGGAGGACTCCCCGGAACAATGAGCAGTTCTTC. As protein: CASSYFSSGRTPRNNEQFF.